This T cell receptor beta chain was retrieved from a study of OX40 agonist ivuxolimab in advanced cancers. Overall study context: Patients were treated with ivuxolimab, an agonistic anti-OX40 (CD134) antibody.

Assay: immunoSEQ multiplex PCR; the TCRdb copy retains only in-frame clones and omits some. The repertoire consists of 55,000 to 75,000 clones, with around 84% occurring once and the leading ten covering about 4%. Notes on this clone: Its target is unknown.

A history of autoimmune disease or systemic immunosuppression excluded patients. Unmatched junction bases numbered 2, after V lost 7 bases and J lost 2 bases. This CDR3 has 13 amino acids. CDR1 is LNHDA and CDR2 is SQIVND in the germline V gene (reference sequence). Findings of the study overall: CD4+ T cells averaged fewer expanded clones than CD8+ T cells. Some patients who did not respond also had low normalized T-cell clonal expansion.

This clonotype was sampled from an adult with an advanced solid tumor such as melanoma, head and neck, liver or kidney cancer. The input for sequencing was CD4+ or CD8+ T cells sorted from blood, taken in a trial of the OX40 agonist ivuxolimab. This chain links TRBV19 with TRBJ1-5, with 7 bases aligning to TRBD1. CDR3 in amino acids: CASKTGGNQPQHF. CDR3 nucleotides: TGTGCCAGTAAAACAGGGGGCAATCAGCCCCAGCATTTT.